The subject of this entry is one T cell receptor beta chain. The record originates from a study of blood T cell repertoires in COVID-19. Across the study: Sites across the United States, Italy and Spain contributed samples from acute and convalescent COVID-19. From T cells, B-cell-depleted T cells, or PBMCs came the material, which was cDNA or gDNA.

The authors' processing: It was from reference gene primer amplification that nucleated cell counts were estimated. The table came from immunoSEQ multiplex PCR; TCRdb's copy has only in-frame clones and leaves some out. V and J calls and clone size are copied from that table; D and trimming were computed from the DNA. The repertoire holds tens of thousands of clones, with roughly 83% as singletons. The germline V gene has CDR1 WNHNN and CDR2 SYGVQD (reference sequence). The CDR3 is 12 amino acids. Trimming stripped 4 bases from V and 3 bases from J, with 7 bases between. This TCR came from a woman aged 60-75 years with acute or convalescent COVID-19. V usage is TRBV10-1 and J usage is TRBJ2-7; TRBD2 might be the D (5 bases). Sequenced material: peripheral blood. Here the CDR3 DNA reads TGCGCCAGCAGTGGAAGCGGCTACGAGCAGTACTTC. The encoded protein is CASSGSGYEQYF.